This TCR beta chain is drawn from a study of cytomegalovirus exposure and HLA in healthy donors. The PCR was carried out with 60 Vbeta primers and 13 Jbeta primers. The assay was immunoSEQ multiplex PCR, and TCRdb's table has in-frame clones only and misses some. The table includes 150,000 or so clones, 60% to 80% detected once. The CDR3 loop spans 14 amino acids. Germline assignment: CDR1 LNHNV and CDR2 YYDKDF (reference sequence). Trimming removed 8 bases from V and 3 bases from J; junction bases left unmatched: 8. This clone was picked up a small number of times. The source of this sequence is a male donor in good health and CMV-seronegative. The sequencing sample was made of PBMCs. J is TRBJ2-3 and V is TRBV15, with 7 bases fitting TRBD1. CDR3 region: CATYEKGATDTQYF. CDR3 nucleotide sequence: TGTGCCACCTATGAAAAGGGGGCGACAGATACGCAGTATTTT.